These 8 T cell receptor beta chains came from one sample sequenced in a study of neoadjuvant anti-PD-1 for oral cavity cancer. Generated by immunoSEQ multiplex PCR, the TCRdb table keeps only in-frame clones and is missing some. The table shows some 17,000 clones, with approximately 64% occurring only once. The sequencing here drew on PBMCs, taken before nivolumab (anti-PD-1) treatment. These receptors all stem from a person aged 40 to 85 with oral cavity squamous cell carcinoma.

V is TRBV5-4 and J is TRBJ2-1; 8 positions match TRBD2. In germline, CDR1 is SGHNT, CDR2 YYREEE (reference sequence). The CDR3 covers 16 residues. J gave up 7 bases and V 0 bases, and 9 bases lay outside the gene matches. The CDR3 sequence: CASSLVSGGPSNEQFF. The CDR3, as DNA: TGTGCCAGCAGCTTGGTCTCGGGAGGGCCCTCTAATGAGCAGTTCTTC.

This clone was counted between two and nine times. The chain couples TRBV7-9 to TRBJ2-6, with D perhaps TRBD2 (5 bases). The CDR3 is 15 amino acids. V dropped 7 bases and J dropped 1 base, with 11 bases sitting between them. CDR1 and CDR2 (germline): SEHNR, FQNEAQ (reference sequence). The CDR3 sequence: CASTIGVSGANVLTF. The CDR3 bases are TGTGCCAGCACCATCGGGGTATCTGGGGCCAACGTCCTGACTTTC.

J is TRBJ2-2 and V is TRBV19; D remains unclear. CDR1 is LNHDA and CDR2 is SQIVND in the germline V gene (reference sequence). This CDR3 is built from 14 residues. V lost 6 bases to trimming and J lost 4 bases, with 12 bases between them. CDR3 protein: CASSRAAATGELFF. The CDR3 nucleotides read TGTGCCAGTAGCCGCGCGGCGGCCACCGGGGAGCTGTTTTTT. The full variable domain, its missing parts supplied by reference TRBV19 and TRBJ2-2, is DGGITQSPKYLFRKEGQNVTLSCEQNLNHDAMYWYRQDPGQGLRLIYYSQIVNDFQKGDIAEGYSVSREKKESFPLTVTSAQKNPTAFYLCASSRAAATGELFFGEGSRLTVL.

V and J are TRBV9 and TRBJ2-1; a possible D gene is TRBD2 (5 bases). CDR1 is SGDLS, CDR2 YYNGEE, per germline. CDR3 length: 14 amino acids. V lost 7 bases and J lost 6, with 17 bases in between. CDR3 DNA sequence: TGTGCCAGCTCCCCACCTCGGAGCGGCAATGAGCAGTTCTTC. This sequence encodes CASSPPRSGNEQFF.

In this sample, this clone turned up once. The chain recombines TRBV28 with TRBJ1-1; a weak D match, TRBD1 (6 bases). This CDR3 contains 12 residues. Looked up from germline, CDR1 is MDHEN and CDR2 is SYDVKM. Trimming took 10 bases from V and 6 from J, leaving 15 bases between them. CDR3: CATGAGDSEAFF. The CDR3 DNA reads TGTGCCACGGGGGCGGGGGACTCTGAAGCTTTCTTT.

This clone appeared a single time. The chain couples TRBV7-6 to TRBJ1-3; 8 bases fit TRBD1. This CDR3 region has 15 residues. In germline, CDR1 is SGHVS, CDR2 FNYEAQ. The V segment lost 5 bases and the J segment 3 bases; nucleotides outside the gene matches: 6. CDR3 DNA sequence: TGTGCCAGCAGCCTAGGGACAGGCCATGGAAACACCATATATTTT. This translates into CASSLGTGHGNTIYF.

The chain links TRBV27 to TRBJ1-1; D remains ambiguous. From germline, CDR1 is MNHEY and CDR2 SMNVEV (reference sequence). The CDR3 is 13 amino acids. Trimming left V 6 bases short and J 8 bases short, with 16 bases between. The CDR3 DNA is TGTGCCAGCAGGGGAATGAGGTGGGGAGAAGCTTTCTTT. It is translated as CASRGMRWGEAFF.

This chain joins TRBV6-6 and TRBJ2-1, with 8 bases aligning to TRBD2. The CDR3 totals 13 residues. Germline assignment: CDR1 MNHNY and CDR2 SVGAGI (reference sequence). The V segment lost 6 bases and the J segment 6 bases; nucleotides outside the gene matches: 4. CDR3: CASSLGLANEQFF. The CDR3 bases are TGTGCCAGCAGCCTTGGACTAGCCAATGAGCAGTTCTTC.